The 3 T cell receptor beta chains given below trace back to one sample, sequenced in a study of blood T cell repertoires in COVID-19. The method was immunoSEQ multiplex PCR; TCRdb's version includes in-frame clones alone and lacks a portion of them. This table holds more than 110,000 clones, 80% to 85% found once. Sequencing was carried out using peripheral blood. Every receptor here comes from a human donor in a cohort sampled during active COVID-19.

This clone appeared a single time. The chain recombines TRBV6-6 with TRBJ1-4; 8 bases align to TRBD1. The junction had 2 bases not matched to a gene; V was cut back by 7 bases and J by 4 bases. Germline assignment: CDR1 MNHNY and CDR2 SVGAGI (reference sequence). The length of the CDR3 is 13 residues. The CDR3 loop is CASTDRGNEKLFF. DNA for the CDR3: TGTGCCAGCACCGACAGGGGTAATGAAAAACTGTTTTTT.

This clone was recorded once. This chain joins TRBV6-5 and TRBJ1-1; 10 bases line up with TRBD1. The CDR3 contains 15 residues. J gave up 4 bases and V 7 bases, and 9 bases lay outside the gene matches. Germline V gives CDR1 MNHEY, CDR2 SVGAGI. Here the CDR3 reads CASIRQGALTTEAFF. DNA for the CDR3: TGTGCCAGCATTCGACAGGGGGCGCTTACCACTGAAGCTTTCTTT.

In its sample, this clone was seen once. This chain joins TRBV7-2 and TRBJ1-3; D is ambiguous. The CDR3 contains 17 residues. CDR1 is SGHTA, CDR2 FQGNSA, per germline. Trimming shortened V by 5 bases and J by 0 bases, and 17 bases separated the two germline ends. CDR3 in amino acids: CASSDKRVGSSGNTIYF. Written as DNA, the CDR3 is TGTGCCAGCAGCGATAAGCGGGTCGGGTCCTCTGGAAACACCATATATTTT.